This TCR beta chain was identified during a study of T cell changes during pregnancy in multiple sclerosis. TCRdb keeps only in-frame clones here, not all; method: immunoSEQ multiplex PCR. Among 95,000 to 110,000 clones listed, about 90% were seen once. The sample in question was peripheral blood, obtained after pregnancy. The TCR originated in a female donor with multiple sclerosis, enrolled in a pregnancy study.

The CDR3 sequence: CASSAQITGTGGKIHEQFF. CDR3 sequence (DNA): TGTGCCAGCAGCGCCCAAATCACCGGGACAGGGGGCAAAATCCATGAGCAGTTCTTC. The chain combines TRBV9 with TRBJ2-1, with 12 bases fitting TRBD1. This CDR3 is built from 19 residues. Per germline, CDR1 SGDLS and CDR2 YYNGEE. Unmatched junction bases numbered 18, after V lost 3 bases and J lost 8 bases.